The 5 T cell receptor beta chains in this list originate from one sample, sequenced in a study of vaccination and CD4 T cells after COVID-19 (dated 2022 in TCRdb). For these TCRs, the target antigens are not known. The sample's treatment or condition label, in plain terms: approximately 9-day PBMC culture with coronavirus spike peptide pools or control peptides (ViraFEST assay). Library preparation used PCR. Sequencing instrument: Illumina iSeq 100. TCR sequencing of DNA from cultured CD4+ T cells used the Oncomine TCR Beta short-read assay at the Johns Hopkins FTIC core. TCRdb redid the processing of the public reads, applying fastp at Q25 and MiXCR, and retained in-frame beta chains. Here each entry gathers all rows of one CDR3 protein and keeps the most common genes and DNA. The sample table holds approximately 15,000 distinct CDR3 sequences, of which roughly 52% were seen once. The ten largest account for 15% to 20% of the sample.

The sample here was CD4+ T cells from blood, cultured in vitro, taken before SARS-CoV-2 vaccination. All receptors come from a human donor who had recovered from COVID-19.

The J gene is TRBJ2-5, the V gene TRBV28; 12 nucleotides match TRBD1. After removal of 6 bases from V and 5 bases from J, the junction contained 4 bases not matched to a gene. CDR3 length: 14 amino acids. Germline values: CDR1 MDHEN, CDR2 SYDVKM. CDR3 DNA: TGTGCCAGCAGGTGGGACAGGGGGCCGGAGACCCAGTACTTC. Amino acids: CASRWDRGPETQYF.

This clonotype came up a few times. This sequence joins TRBV20-1 and TRBJ1-2; 8 nucleotides match TRBD1. The CDR3 sequence is 15 residues long. V lost 5 bases to trimming and J lost 4 bases; unmatched junction nucleotides: 12. Germline-derived CDR1 and CDR2 are DFQATT and SNEGSKA (reference sequence). The chain's CDR3 is CSAGRRQGQVYGYTF. The CDR3 region has the DNA TGCAGTGCTGGAAGGAGACAGGGGCAAGTCTATGGCTACACCTTC.

J is TRBJ2-1 and V is TRBV7-9; D is possibly TRBD1 (6 bases). Trimming took off 5 bases at V and 7 bases at J, with 12 bases between the two ends. The CDR3 spans 13 residues. The germline V gene has CDR1 SEHNR and CDR2 FQNEAQ (reference sequence). CDR3 nucleotides: TGTGCCAGCAGCGGACAGAGTGAAAATGAGCAGTTCTTC. This translates into CASSGQSENEQFF. The full variable domain, rest sourced from reference TRBV7-9 and TRBJ2-1, is DTGVSQNPRHKITKRGQNVTFRCDPISEHNRLYWYRQTLGQGPEFLTYFQNEAQLEKSRLLSDRFSAERPKGSFSTLEIQRTEQGDSAMYLCASSGQSENEQFFGPGTRLTVL.

This chain joins TRBV19 and TRBJ2-3; D is perhaps TRBD2 (7 bases). Trimming stripped 4 bases from V and 7 bases from J, with 18 bases between. Germline CDR1 reads LNHDA; CDR2 reads SQIVND (reference sequence). The CDR3 has 15 residues. CDR3 coding DNA: TGTGCCAGTAGTAGGGGGAGGGACACTTCATATACGCAGTATTTT. Residues: CASSRGRDTSYTQYF.

This sequence joins TRBV20-1 and TRBJ2-3; possibly TRBD1 or TRBD2 for D (6 bases each). CDR3 length: 16 residues. Trimming took 0 bases from V and 8 from J, leaving 21 bases between them. The germline V gene has CDR1 DFQATT and CDR2 SNEGSKA (reference sequence). CDR3 amino acids: CSARDTPGPGGGTQYF. The CDR3 coding sequence is TGCAGTGCTAGAGATACCCCGGGACCCGGGGGCGGTACGCAGTATTTT.